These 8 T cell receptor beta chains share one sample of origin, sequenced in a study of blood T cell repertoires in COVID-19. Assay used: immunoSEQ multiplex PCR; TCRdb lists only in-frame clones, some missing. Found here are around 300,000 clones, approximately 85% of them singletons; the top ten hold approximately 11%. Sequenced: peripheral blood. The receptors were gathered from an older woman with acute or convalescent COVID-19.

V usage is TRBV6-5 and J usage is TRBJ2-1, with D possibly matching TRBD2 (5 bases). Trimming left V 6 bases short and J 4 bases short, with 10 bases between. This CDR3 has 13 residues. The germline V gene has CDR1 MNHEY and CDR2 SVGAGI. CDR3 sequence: CASSRDQYNEQFF. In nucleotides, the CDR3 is TGTGCCAGCAGCCGGGATCAGTACAATGAGCAGTTCTTC.

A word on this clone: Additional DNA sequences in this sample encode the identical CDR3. The CDR3 protein is CASSPPGQGEHGYTF. In nucleotides, the CDR3 is TGTGCCAGCTCACCGCCCGGACAGGGAGAGCATGGCTACACCTTC. The chain uses TRBV18 and TRBJ1-2; 8 bases are shared with TRBD1. The CDR3 is 15 amino acids. Germline trimming cut 3 bases from V and 6 bases from J; bases unmatched to any gene: 9. Germline values: CDR1 KGHSH, CDR2 LQKENI.

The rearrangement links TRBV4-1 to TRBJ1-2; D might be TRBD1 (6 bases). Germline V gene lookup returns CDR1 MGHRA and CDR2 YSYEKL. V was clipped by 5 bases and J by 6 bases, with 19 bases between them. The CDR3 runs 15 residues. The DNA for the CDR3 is TGCGCCAGCAGCTCAGCGACAGGCCCCCCGGATGGCTACACCTTC. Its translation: CASSSATGPPDGYTF.

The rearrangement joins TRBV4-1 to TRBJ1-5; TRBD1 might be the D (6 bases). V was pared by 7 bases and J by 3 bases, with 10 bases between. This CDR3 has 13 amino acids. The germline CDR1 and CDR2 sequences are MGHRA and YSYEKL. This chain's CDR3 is CASKGDVNQPQHF. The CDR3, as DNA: TGCGCCAGCAAGGGGGACGTCAATCAGCCCCAGCATTTT.

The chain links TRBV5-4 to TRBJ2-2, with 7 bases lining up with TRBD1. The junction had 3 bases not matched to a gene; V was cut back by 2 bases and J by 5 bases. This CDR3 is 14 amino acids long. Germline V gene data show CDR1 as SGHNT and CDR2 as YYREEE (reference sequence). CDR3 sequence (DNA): TGTGCCAGCAGCTTAGGGACAGTTACCGGGGAGCTGTTTTTT. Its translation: CASSLGTVTGELFF. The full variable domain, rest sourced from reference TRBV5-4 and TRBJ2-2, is ETGVTQSPTHLIKTRGQQVTLRCSSQSGHNTVSWYQQALGQGPQFIFQYYREEENGRGNFPPRFSGLQFPNYSSELNVNALELDDSALYLCASSLGTVTGELFFGEGSRLTVL.

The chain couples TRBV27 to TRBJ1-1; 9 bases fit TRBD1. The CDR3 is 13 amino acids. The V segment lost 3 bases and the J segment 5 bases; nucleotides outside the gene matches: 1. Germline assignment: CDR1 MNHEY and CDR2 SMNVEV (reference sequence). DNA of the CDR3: TGTGCCAGCAGTTTGGGGACAGGGACTGAAGCTTTCTTT. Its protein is CASSLGTGTEAFF.

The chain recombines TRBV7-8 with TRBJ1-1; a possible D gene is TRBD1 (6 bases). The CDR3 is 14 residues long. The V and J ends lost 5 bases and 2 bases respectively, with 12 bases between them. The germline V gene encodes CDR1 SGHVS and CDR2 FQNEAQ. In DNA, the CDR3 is TGTGCCAGCAGCCGGCGACAGGACAACACTGAAGCTTTCTTT. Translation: CASSRRQDNTEAFF.

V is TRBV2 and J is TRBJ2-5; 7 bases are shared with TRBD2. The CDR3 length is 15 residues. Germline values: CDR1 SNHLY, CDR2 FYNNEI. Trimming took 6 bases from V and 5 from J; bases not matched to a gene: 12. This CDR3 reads CASSPASGGLETQYF. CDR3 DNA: TGTGCCAGCAGCCCCGCCTCGGGGGGACTGGAGACCCAGTACTTC.